Given below is one T cell receptor (beta chain) in context. The data were obtained in a study of blood T cell repertoires in COVID-19. In the authors' workflow: Amplifying reference gene primers gave estimates of nucleated cell counts. Generated by immunoSEQ multiplex PCR, the TCRdb table keeps only in-frame clones and is missing some. The DNA was the basis for D and trimming; V, J and clone size are from that table. The data hold about 290,000 clones, with under 90% observed a single time. Participant age was roughly 18 to 100 years, and participants resided in roughly 24 US areas. Donors in Cohort 3 counted as recovered after two negative PCRs, clearance, or symptom resolution. CDR3 size: 15 residues. The germline V gene has CDR1 LNHDA and CDR2 SQIVND (reference sequence). V shed 5 bases, J shed 6 bases, and the junction held 8 bases outside the gene matches.

This TCR came from a middle-aged woman who had recovered from COVID-19. V and J are TRBV19 and TRBJ2-2; 8 bases match TRBD2. Sequencing input: PBMCs or T cells enriched from blood (not recorded which). The CDR3 sequence: CASSGPSGYAGELFF. The CDR3 coding sequence is TGTGCCAGTAGTGGGCCTAGCGGGTACGCCGGGGAGCTGTTTTTT.